Following are 16 T cell receptor beta chains from one sample sequenced in a study of PD-1 blockade in mismatch repair-deficient tumors. The data were produced by immunoSEQ multiplex PCR, yet TCRdb's version contains in-frame clones alone and is incomplete. The data show about 130,000 clones, about nine tenths seen once. The sample in question was peripheral blood, obtained approximately 72 weeks after starting pembrolizumab. The origin of the receptors is an adult with mismatch repair-deficient cancer.

J is TRBJ2-7 and V is TRBV6-1, with 7 nucleotides matching TRBD2. This CDR3 is built from 13 residues. The germline gives CDR1 MNHNS, CDR2 SASEGT. V was pared by 5 bases and J by 4 bases, with 5 bases of the junction left unmatched. DNA of the CDR3: TGTGCCAGCAGTCTAGCGGAGCTGTACGAGCAGTACTTC. It yields the protein CASSLAELYEQYF.

The chain recombines TRBV7-2 with TRBJ2-5; 9 positions agree with TRBD2. The CDR3 contains 17 residues. The germline V gene has CDR1 SGHTA and CDR2 FQGNSA. Germline trimming cut 6 bases from V and 5 bases from J; bases unmatched to any gene: 16. CDR3 region: CASSLTSGRPWSETQYF. As DNA, the CDR3 is TGTGCCAGCAGTTTAACGAGCGGGAGGCCTTGGTCCGAGACCCAGTACTTC.

The chain combines TRBV7-9 with TRBJ2-7; D assignment may be TRBD1 or TRBD2 (6 bases each). This CDR3 is 14 amino acids long. Trimming left V 3 bases short and J 3 bases short, with 12 bases between. CDR1 and CDR2 from the germline V gene are SEHNR and FQNEAQ (reference sequence). CDR3 bases: TGTGCCAGCAGCTTTGGGGGGCTTAGCTACGAGCAGTACTTC. It specifies CASSFGGLSYEQYF.

The rearrangement links TRBV4-3 to TRBJ2-5; the D is unclear. CDR1 is LGHNA and CDR2 is YSLEER in the germline V gene. The CDR3 is made up of 14 amino acids. V was pared by 0 bases and J by 5 bases, with 10 bases between. In DNA, the CDR3 is TGCGCCAGCAGCCAAGATACCGTAGGGGAGACCCAGTACTTC. As protein: CASSQDTVGETQYF.

The gene calls are TRBV2 and TRBJ1-1; 9 nucleotides match TRBD1. After removal of 6 bases from V and 2 bases from J, the junction contained 4 bases not matched to a gene. Germline assignment: CDR1 SNHLY and CDR2 FYNNEI. The length of the CDR3 is 14 residues. CDR3 residues: CASRPDRGNTEAFF. The CDR3 coding sequence is TGTGCCAGCAGACCGGACAGGGGAAACACTGAAGCTTTCTTT.

The J gene is TRBJ2-7, the V gene TRBV27, with 9 bases lining up with TRBD1. V lost 8 bases to trimming and J lost 4 bases; unmatched junction nucleotides: 6. Germline V gene lookup returns CDR1 MNHEY and CDR2 SMNVEV (reference sequence). This CDR3 region has 13 residues. The CDR3 protein is CASRAGQGYEQYF. The CDR3 region has the DNA TGTGCCAGCCGAGCGGGACAGGGTTACGAGCAGTACTTC.

CDR3 coding DNA: TGTGCCTGGGGTTGGGAGACCCAGTACTTC. Protein product: CAWGWETQYF. The J gene is TRBJ2-5, the V gene TRBV30; D unclear. This CDR3 has 10 amino acids. Trimming removed 5 bases at V and 5 bases at J, with 6 bases between. The germline V gene has CDR1 GTSNPN and CDR2 SVGIG (reference sequence).

This chain joins TRBV7-9 and TRBJ2-3; D is uncertain. CDR1 is SEHNR and CDR2 is FQNEAQ in the germline V gene (reference sequence). V was pared by 2 bases and J by 6 bases, with 18 bases between. This CDR3 is built from 16 residues. CDR3 sequence: CASSLTPSRVWDTQYF. CDR3 in DNA: TGTGCCAGCAGCTTAACCCCGTCGCGAGTTTGGGATACGCAGTATTTT.

The chain employs TRBV14 and TRBJ2-7, with 9 positions matching TRBD2. There are 16 residues in the CDR3. Germline V gene lookup returns CDR1 SGHDN and CDR2 FVKESK. V lost 0 bases to trimming and J lost 3 bases; unmatched junction nucleotides: 6. The CDR3 bases are TGTGCCAGCAGCCAAGATTTCAGCGGGAGGCACTACGAGCAGTACTTC. This encodes CASSQDFSGRHYEQYF.

The CDR3 is CASSLVFGGELFF. CDR3 DNA: TGTGCCAGCAGCTTAGTATTTGGTGGGGAGCTGTTTTTT. This chain uses TRBV11-2 with TRBJ2-2; the D is unclear. The CDR3 length is 13 residues. Germline V gene data show CDR1 as SGHAT and CDR2 as FQNNGV. The V end lost 1 base, the J end lost 8 bases, and 8 bases lay between the germline ends.

This chain uses TRBV19 with TRBJ2-7; D ambiguous. The CDR3 spans 13 residues. Deletions cut 3 bases from V and 3 bases from J, with 9 bases between. Germline V CDR1 and CDR2: LNHDA, SQIVND (reference sequence). CDR3 loop: CASSIRPLYEQYF. As DNA, the CDR3 is TGTGCCAGTAGTATCCGGCCACTCTACGAGCAGTACTTC. Supplemented by reference TRBV19 and TRBJ2-7, the full variable domain reads DGGITQSPKYLFRKEGQNVTLSCEQNLNHDAMYWYRQDPGQGLRLIYYSQIVNDFQKGDIAEGYSVSREKKESFPLTVTSAQKNPTAFYLCASSIRPLYEQYFGPGTRLTVT.

The chain employs TRBV15 and TRBJ2-1; 12 nucleotides line up with TRBD2. V lost 0 bases, J lost 8 bases, and 5 bases stayed unmatched. Per the germline V gene, CDR1 is LNHNV and CDR2 is YYDKDF (reference sequence). The CDR3 is made up of 16 amino acids. Written as DNA, the CDR3 is TGTGCCACCAGCAGAGAACTAGCGGGAGGTATCGATGAGCAGTTCTTC. It codes for CATSRELAGGIDEQFF.

The chain uses TRBV4-1 and TRBJ2-7; 8 nucleotides line up with TRBD1. The trim removed 2 bases at V and 2 bases at J, leaving 2 bases unmatched. Germline CDR1 is MGHRA and CDR2 is YSYEKL. The CDR3 sequence is 14 residues long. The CDR3 DNA reads TGCGCCAGCAGCCAACTACAGGGGGCCTACGAGCAGTACTTC. It translates to CASSQLQGAYEQYF.

V gene TRBV11-2 combines with J gene TRBJ1-4; D is uncertain. Germline assignment: CDR1 SGHAT and CDR2 FQNNGV. Trimming took 2 bases from V and 4 from J, leaving 14 bases between them. This CDR3 has 16 residues. CDR3 in amino acids: CASSLQTPAGNEKLFF. The CDR3 DNA reads as TGTGCCAGCAGCTTACAAACCCCGGCAGGTAATGAAAAACTGTTTTTT.

This clone was detected only a few times. The chain combines TRBV6-4 with TRBJ2-3, with 7 nucleotides matching TRBD2. The CDR3 has 15 amino acids. Germline CDR1 reads MRHNA; CDR2 reads SNTAGT. V gave up 3 bases and J gave up 0 bases; unmatched junction bases: 3. CDR3 amino acids: CASSENSGSTDTQYF. The CDR3 DNA is TGTGCCAGCAGTGAAAATAGCGGGAGCACAGATACGCAGTATTTT.

V gene TRBV4-3 combines with J gene TRBJ2-1, with D perhaps being TRBD1 or TRBD2 (5 bases each). Between the trimmed V and J ends, which lost 4 bases and 10 bases, there was a span of 20 bases. The CDR3 is 15 amino acids. Germline V CDR1 and CDR2: LGHNA, YSLEER. Here the CDR3 reads CASSPTIWGRGEQFF. CDR3 DNA sequence: TGCGCCAGCAGCCCCACTATCTGGGGGAGAGGGGAGCAGTTCTTC.